A single sample gave rise to the 32 T cell receptor beta chains below, sequenced in a study of blood T cells in healthy people across ages. Together with a sample-barcoded 5' primer, a J-beta primer mix was included in a second PCR lasting 7 to 11 cycles. TCRdb processed the 5' RACE reads anew with MiXCR; each CDR3 protein has one entry. The sample yields some 900,000 distinct CDR3 sequences, approximately 49% seen once. Sequencing was performed on blood. These TCRs come from a man aged 30-40 years in good health.

The rearrangement uses TRBV5-1 and TRBJ2-5; 7 bases agree with TRBD1. The V and J ends lost 3 bases and 4 bases, in that order; junction bases with no gene match: 9. Germline V CDR1 and CDR2: SGHRS, YFSETQ. CDR3 size: 15 residues. The CDR3 DNA follows: TGCGCCAGCAGCTGGACGAGACAGGGTGGAGAGACCCAGTACTTC. Its translation: CASSWTRQGGETQYF.

The rearrangement joins TRBV5-5 to TRBJ1-1; D is perhaps TRBD1 (5 bases). The CDR3 extends over 14 amino acids. The V gene lost 4 bases and the J gene lost 0 bases, with 10 bases spanning the gap. Germline V lookup: CDR1 SGHKS, CDR2 YYEKEE (reference sequence). The CDR3 nucleotides are TGTGCCAGCAGCGATGGGACCTTGAACACTGAAGCTTTCTTT. It is translated as CASSDGTLNTEAFF.

This clonotype was counted a few times. V and J are TRBV27 and TRBJ2-3, with D perhaps TRBD2 (6 bases). The germline V gene has CDR1 MNHEY and CDR2 SMNVEV (reference sequence). Between the trimmed V and J ends, which lost 2 bases and 2 bases, there was a span of 11 bases. This CDR3 region has 15 residues. The CDR3: CASSLIAVPTDTQYF. CDR3 sequence (DNA): TGTGCCAGCAGTTTAATAGCGGTCCCCACAGATACGCAGTATTTT.

V and J are TRBV6-5 and TRBJ1-1, with 7 bases that match TRBD1. Germline assignment: CDR1 MNHEY and CDR2 SVGAGI. This CDR3 has 15 residues. Trimming at V came to 5 bases and at J to 4 bases, leaving 10 bases not matched to a gene. The CDR3, as DNA: TGTGCCAGCAGTCCAGGGGGAGCAGCGAGCACTGAAGCTTTCTTT. This translates into CASSPGGAASTEAFF.

V and J are TRBV12-3 or TRBV12-4 and TRBJ2-3; no reliable D call. This CDR3 has 12 amino acids. V lost 6 bases to trimming and J lost 4 bases, with 8 bases between them. In nucleotides, the CDR3 is TGTGCCAGCAGCGCCGAGGCAGATACGCAGTATTTT. Translation gives CASSAEADTQYF.

This clonotype was found a few times. The chain carries TRBV13 and TRBJ1-2; D is unresolved. This CDR3 comprises 15 residues. Germline CDR1 and CDR2: PRHDT and FYEKMQ (reference sequence). V lost 5 bases and J 3 bases, leaving 16 bases between the germline ends. CDR3 sequence (DNA): TGTGCCAGCAGCGAACAACTTCAAGGTGACTATGGCTACACCTTC. This gives the protein CASSEQLQGDYGYTF.

This clonotype has only a few counts. The chain employs TRBV6-2 or TRBV6-3 and TRBJ2-3; 9 nucleotides line up with TRBD2. Per germline, CDR1 MNHEY and CDR2 SVGEGT. V was pared by 5 bases and J by 5 bases, with 14 bases of the junction left unmatched. CDR3 size: 17 residues. The CDR3, as DNA: TGTGCCAGCAGTGCCGTAGCGGGAGAACTTATTAGAGATACGCAGTATTTT. Its translation is CASSAVAGELIRDTQYF.

This rearrangement joins TRBV20-1 to TRBJ2-4; 8 bases align to TRBD1. The germline V gene encodes CDR1 DFQATT and CDR2 SNEGSKA (reference sequence). The junction had 4 bases not matched to a gene; V was cut back by 6 bases and J by 0 bases. This CDR3 spans 14 amino acids. CDR3 protein: CSAGDRGAKNIQYF. The CDR3 DNA sequence: TGCAGTGCCGGAGACAGGGGAGCCAAAAACATTCAGTACTTC.

This clonotype was recorded many times. The chain joins TRBV6-5 to TRBJ2-7; tentatively, D is TRBD2 (6 bases). With 5 bases removed from V and 7 bases from J, the gap between germline ends came to 15 bases. The length of the CDR3 is 13 residues. Germline CDR1 reads MNHEY; CDR2 reads SVGAGI. CDR3 region: CASSAGLLGEQYF. DNA for the CDR3: TGTGCCAGCAGTGCGGGGCTTTTGGGGGAGCAGTACTTC.

CDR3 sequence reads: CASSWSATNEKLFF. CDR3 bases: TGCGCCAGCAGCTGGTCTGCAACTAATGAAAAACTGTTTTTT. The chain recombines TRBV5-1 with TRBJ1-4; D unresolved. CDR3 length equals 14 residues. Germline V gene data show CDR1 as SGHRS and CDR2 as YFSETQ. Between the trimmed V and J ends, which lost 3 bases and 0 bases, there was a span of 6 bases.

The chain combines TRBV7-2 with TRBJ2-3; 9 nucleotides match TRBD2. CDR1 is SGHTA, CDR2 FQGNSA, per germline. The CDR3 spans 14 residues. Unmatched junction bases numbered 4, after V lost 5 bases and J lost 4 bases. CDR3 coding DNA: TGTGCCAGCAGCATCTCTAGCGGGGCAGATACGCAGTATTTT. It is translated as CASSISSGADTQYF.

This clonotype was picked up one time. V and J are TRBV6-5 and TRBJ2-2; D might be TRBD1 or TRBD2, each matching 5 bases. CDR1 is MNHEY and CDR2 is SVGAGI in the germline V gene. V was clipped by 0 bases and J by 0 bases, with 8 bases between them. This CDR3 has 16 residues. In DNA form, the CDR3 reads TGTGCCAGCAGTTACTCGAGAGGGGCGAACACCGGGGAGCTGTTTTTT. Amino acids: CASSYSRGANTGELFF.

At least ten counts were recorded for this clonotype. The J gene is TRBJ1-2, the V gene TRBV25-1; the D gene is possibly TRBD1 (5 bases). The V end lost 3 bases, the J end lost 4 bases, and 12 bases lay between the germline ends. The CDR3 loop spans 14 amino acids. The germline V gene encodes CDR1 MGHDK and CDR2 SYGVNS. The CDR3 sequence: CASSDTSGGYGYTF. For the CDR3, the DNA is TGTGCCAGCAGTGATACGTCGGGGGGCTATGGCTACACCTTC.

The V and J genes are TRBV28 and TRBJ2-7; D might be TRBD2 (5 bases). Germline loops: CDR1 MDHEN, CDR2 SYDVKM. The CDR3 loop spans 14 amino acids. Trimming took 3 bases from V and 2 from J, leaving 11 bases between them. The CDR3 spells CASSFRLATYEQYF. In DNA form, the CDR3 reads TGTGCCAGCAGTTTTCGGCTAGCTACCTACGAGCAGTACTTC.

This clonotype was seen more than once but under ten times. The V call is TRBV7-2, the J call TRBJ2-5; D is undetermined. The end of the DNA is better explained by TRBJ2-7, so the J call may be wrong. The CDR3 is 16 residues long. CDR1 is SGHTA and CDR2 is FQGNSA in the germline V gene. In DNA, the CDR3 is TGTGCCAGCAGCTTAGCCGTCACAGCCGTCTACGGCGAGCAGTACTTC. It is translated as CASSLAVTAVYGEQYF.

The CDR3 sequence is CASSGSTLTARNEQYF. The CDR3 DNA is TGCGCCAGCAGCGGCTCGACCTTGACGGCGAGGAACGAGCAGTACTTC. The chain recombines TRBV10-2 with TRBJ2-5; the D is unclear. The end of the DNA aligns better with TRBJ2-7, so the J call may be wrong. Germline V CDR1 and CDR2: WSHSY, SAAADI. The CDR3 sequence is 16 residues long.

The chain carries TRBV10-3 and TRBJ1-5, with D unresolved. The CDR3 is made up of 14 amino acids. Trimming pared 2 bases from V and 0 bases from J, leaving 5 bases between. The germline V gene has CDR1 ENHRY and CDR2 SYGVKD. CDR3 sequence: CAISENGSNQPQHF. CDR3 in DNA: TGTGCCATCAGTGAGAACGGTAGCAATCAGCCCCAGCATTTT.

This chain connects TRBV5-1 to TRBJ2-5, with 7 nucleotides matching TRBD1. Germline CDR1 is SGHRS and CDR2 is YFSETQ. This CDR3 contains 13 residues. V lost 4 bases and J lost 4; bases outside the gene matches: 4. The CDR3 coding sequence is TGCGCCAGCAGCGGGACAGCAGGAGAGACCCAGTACTTC. As protein: CASSGTAGETQYF.

This chain links TRBV4-3 with TRBJ2-5; perhaps TRBD2 as D (5 bases). CDR1 and CDR2 from the germline V gene are LGHNA and YSLEER. This CDR3 is built from 15 residues. V lost 2 bases to trimming and J lost 11 bases, with 21 bases between them. CDR3 nucleotides: TGCGCCAGCAGCCAATGTCCCCCACGCCGGTGGGAGCAGTACTTC. Protein sequence: CASSQCPPRRWEQYF.

The chain combines TRBV7-2 with TRBJ2-1; TRBD2 aligns across 13 bases. This CDR3 has 15 residues. Trimming at V came to 6 bases and at J to 7 bases, leaving 6 bases not matched to a gene. The germline gives CDR1 SGHTA, CDR2 FQGNSA. CDR3 sequence (DNA): TGTGCCAGCAGACCTTGGACTAGCGGGGGTAATGAGCAGTTCTTC. It encodes CASRPWTSGGNEQFF.

This rearrangement joins TRBV14 to TRBJ1-1, with TRBD1 as a possible D gene (5 bases). V shed 1 base and J shed 3 bases, with 12 bases lying between them. Germline CDR1 is SGHDN and CDR2 is FVKESK. The CDR3 is 15 residues long. CDR3 residues: CASSQGTLLYTEAFF. CDR3 nucleotides: TGTGCCAGCAGCCAAGGGACACTTTTGTACACTGAAGCTTTCTTT.

This sequence joins TRBV20-1 and TRBJ2-1, with a possible D match to TRBD1 (6 bases). The CDR3 is 15 amino acids. V dropped 6 bases and J dropped 13 bases, with 28 bases sitting between them. Germline assignment: CDR1 DFQATT and CDR2 SNEGSKA (reference sequence). The CDR3 spells CSADGLRDTQETQFF. The CDR3, as DNA: TGCAGTGCGGATGGACTTAGGGACACTCAAGAGACCCAGTTCTTC.

J is TRBJ1-1 and V is TRBV5-4; 8 nucleotides match TRBD1. From germline, CDR1 is SGHNT and CDR2 YYREEE (reference sequence). J gave up 2 bases and V 4 bases, and 7 bases lay outside the gene matches. The CDR3 is 15 amino acids. In DNA, the CDR3 is TGTGCCAGCAGCCCTCCCGGACAGGGTAACACTGAAGCTTTCTTT. This translates into CASSPPGQGNTEAFF.

V is TRBV6-1 and J is TRBJ2-1; 8 bases line up with TRBD2. V trimming: 1 base; J trimming: 4 bases; junction bases outside the gene matches: 3. This CDR3 spans 15 amino acids. Looked up from germline, CDR1 is MNHNS and CDR2 is SASEGT. The CDR3 nucleotides read TGTGCCAGCAGTGAAGGTGGGACTAGGTACAATGAGCAGTTCTTC. This encodes CASSEGGTRYNEQFF.

The chain is built from TRBV20-1 and TRBJ2-3; TRBD2 agrees at 11 bases. The V gene end was trimmed by 0 bases and the J gene end by 0 bases; junction bases not matched to a gene: 8. The CDR3 covers 18 residues. CDR1 is DFQATT and CDR2 is SNEGSKA in the germline V gene (reference sequence). The CDR3 region is CSARDRLAGTTSTDTQYF. CDR3 DNA sequence: TGCAGTGCTAGAGATCGACTAGCGGGGACTACTAGCACAGATACGCAGTATTTT.

The CDR3 loop reads CASSQTESRPHEQYF. As DNA, the CDR3 is TGCGCCAGCAGCCAAACCGAGTCGCGACCCCACGAGCAGTACTTC. This chain links TRBV4-1 with TRBJ2-4, with D unresolved. The DNA matches TRBJ2-7 better at its end, which makes the J call doubtful. Germline V gene data show CDR1 as MGHRA and CDR2 as YSYEKL. The CDR3 contains 15 residues.

This clonotype has ten or more counts. The rearrangement joins TRBV6-6 to TRBJ2-5, with D perhaps assigned TRBD1 or TRBD2 (5 bases each). V was pared by 7 bases and J by 0 bases, with 12 bases between. Looked up from germline, CDR1 is MNHNY and CDR2 is SVGAGI (reference sequence). The CDR3 is made up of 14 amino acids. Here the CDR3 DNA reads TGTGCCAGCACCCCGGGACGGAACCAAGAGACCCAGTACTTC. Its protein product is CASTPGRNQETQYF.

The J gene is TRBJ1-1, the V gene TRBV3-1; D may be TRBD1 (5 bases). The germline V gene encodes CDR1 LGHDT and CDR2 YNNKEL (reference sequence). Trimming stripped 4 bases from V and 1 base from J, with 13 bases between. The CDR3 consists of 15 residues. The CDR3 nucleotides read TGTGCCAGCAGCCCCTACAGGTCCTCGAACACTGAAGCTTTCTTT. Translation gives CASSPYRSSNTEAFF.

The sample holds many counts of this clonotype. The CDR3 DNA reads as TGTGCCAGCAGGCCGATACAGCTGATATCTAGCGGGGCGACCTACGAGCAGTACTTC. Encoded protein: CASRPIQLISSGATYEQYF. The J gene is TRBJ2-7, the V gene TRBV6-1, with 9 bases matching TRBD2. The V gene's germline CDR1 is MNHNS and CDR2 SASEGT. The junction had 20 bases not matched to a gene; V was cut back by 6 bases and J by 2 bases. The CDR3 consists of 19 residues.

The chain recombines TRBV7-8 with TRBJ2-6; perhaps TRBD1 as D (5 bases). Trimming took 5 bases from V and 2 from J, leaving 16 bases between them. In germline, CDR1 is SGHVS, CDR2 FQNEAQ. The CDR3 length is 17 residues. The CDR3 DNA reads TGTGCCAGCAGCCCCATAGTTGGGGCACCTGGGGCCAACGTCCTGACTTTC. Protein sequence: CASSPIVGAPGANVLTF.

This chain uses TRBV5-1 with TRBJ1-2, with D unclear. The CDR3 length is 13 residues. CDR1 and CDR2 (germline): SGHRS, YFSETQ. V lost 0 bases and J 6 bases, leaving 9 bases between the germline ends. DNA of the CDR3: TGCGCCAGCAGCTTGGAGCTTCTGGATGGCTACACCTTC. It specifies CASSLELLDGYTF.

J is TRBJ2-1 and V is TRBV20-1; D ambiguous. The CDR3 runs to 14 residues. The germline V gene has CDR1 DFQATT and CDR2 SNEGSKA (reference sequence). V was shortened by 1 base and J by 0 bases, with 7 bases between the two germline ends. This chain's CDR3 is CSARGRYSYNEQFF. For the CDR3, the DNA is TGCAGTGCTAGAGGACGGTACTCCTACAATGAGCAGTTCTTC.